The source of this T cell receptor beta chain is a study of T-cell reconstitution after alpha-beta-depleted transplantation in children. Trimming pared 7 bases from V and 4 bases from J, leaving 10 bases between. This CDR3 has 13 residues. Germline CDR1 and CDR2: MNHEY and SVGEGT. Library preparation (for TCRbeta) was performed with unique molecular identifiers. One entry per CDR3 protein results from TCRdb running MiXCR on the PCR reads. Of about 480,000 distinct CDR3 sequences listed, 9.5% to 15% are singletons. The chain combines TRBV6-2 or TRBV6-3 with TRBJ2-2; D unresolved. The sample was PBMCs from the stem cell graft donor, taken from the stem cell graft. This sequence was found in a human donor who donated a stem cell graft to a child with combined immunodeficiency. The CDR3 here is CASTQDFTGELFF. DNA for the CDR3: TGTGCCAGCACCCAAGATTTCACCGGGGAGCTGTTTTTT.